The 3 T cell receptor beta chains below come from one sample, sequenced in a study of cytomegalovirus exposure and HLA in healthy donors. PCR employed 60 Vbeta and 13 Jbeta primers. Assay used: immunoSEQ multiplex PCR; TCRdb lists only in-frame clones, some missing. The profile shows about 200,000 clones, almost 80% of them singletons. Source material: PBMCs. All receptors derive from a male donor in good health and CMV-seronegative.

This clone was seen only a few times. The chain carries TRBV5-4 and TRBJ2-2; TRBD2 might be the D (6 bases). The V end was cut by 7 bases, the J end by 1 base, with 17 bases between. The CDR3 totals 16 residues. Germline V gives CDR1 SGHNT, CDR2 YYREEE (reference sequence). The CDR3 DNA reads TGTGCCAGCTCCTTGGGGGGACTCGGGAACACCGGGGAGCTGTTTTTT. Protein product: CASSLGGLGNTGELFF.

The rearrangement joins TRBV5-1 to TRBJ2-5, with 9 positions matching TRBD2. The CDR3 runs 15 residues. The germline CDR1 and CDR2 sequences are SGHRS and YFSETQ. Losses at the gene ends were 4 bases for V and 5 bases for J; bases not matched to a gene: 9. The CDR3 reads CASSGIAGVGETQYF. Written as DNA, the CDR3 is TGCGCCAGCAGCGGGATAGCGGGAGTAGGGGAGACCCAGTACTTC.

The gene calls are TRBV27 and TRBJ2-3; 8 nucleotides line up with TRBD2. The CDR3 sequence is 14 residues long. The germline CDR1 and CDR2 sequences are MNHEY and SMNVEV (reference sequence). The trim removed 8 bases at V and 3 bases at J, leaving 7 bases unmatched. The CDR3 DNA reads TGTGCCAGCGCGGGGGGCTTATCGACAGATACGCAGTATTTT. It translates to CASAGGLSTDTQYF.